This T cell receptor beta chain was sequenced for a study of prognosis after radiotherapy for stage I lung cancer. Turning to the study itself: Patients with non-small cell lung cancer were all judged medically inoperable.

Amplicons of TCR beta CDR3 were generated from genomic DNA by two-round multiplex PCR. Primers (each specific to one TRBV or TRBJ gene) were used in first-round PCR. From the multiplex PCR reads, TCRdb called clonotypes with MiXCR, one entry per CDR3 protein. The table has 10,000 to 15,000 distinct CDR3 sequences, about 43% seen once; the top ten hold about 44%. CDR1 and CDR2 (germline): MDHEN, SYDVKM. This CDR3 has 15 residues. J gave up 5 bases and V 7 bases, and 10 bases lay outside the gene matches. The origin of this receptor is a donor over 45 with non-small cell lung cancer. Sequencing used PBMCs, obtained before or after stereotactic body radiation therapy (not recorded which). The gene calls are TRBV28 and TRBJ2-7, with TRBD1 identical over 11 bases. CDR3 sequence reads: CASTPSRTGGNEQYF. The CDR3 DNA follows: TGTGCCAGCACCCCCTCCCGGACAGGGGGCAACGAGCAGTACTTC. Complete variable domain (other parts from reference TRBV28 and TRBJ2-7): DVKVTQSSRYLVKRTGEKVFLECVQDMDHENMFWYRQDPGLGLRLIYFSYDVKMKEKGDIPEGYSVSREKKERFSLILESASTNQTSMYLCASTPSRTGGNEQYFGPGTRLTVT.